Each of the 31 T cell receptor beta chains below was sequenced from the same sample in a study of cytomegalovirus exposure and HLA in healthy donors. PCR amplification relied on 60 Vbeta primers (plus 13 Jbeta primers). Produced via immunoSEQ multiplex PCR; TCRdb's table is partial and in-frame only. The sample shows about 94,000 clones, about 75% of them seen only once. The sample comprised PBMCs. The origin of the receptors is a man aged 35 to 55 in good health and CMV-seropositive.

This chain joins TRBV5-1 and TRBJ2-1, with a weak D call TRBD1 (6 bases). The CDR3 length is 15 residues. The V gene lost 5 bases and the J gene lost 7 bases, with 19 bases spanning the gap. Germline CDR1 and CDR2: SGHRS and YFSETQ. The CDR3 DNA reads TGCGCCAGCAGATCCACCGGGGCAGGGGTGAATGAGCAGTTCTTC. This translates into CASRSTGAGVNEQFF.

This clone was detected only a few times. This chain joins TRBV5-1 and TRBJ2-1; TRBD2 matches at 9 bases. With 1 base clipped from V and 4 bases from J, the junction kept 3 bases outside the gene matches. CDR1 and CDR2 from the germline V gene are SGHRS and YFSETQ. The CDR3 is made up of 15 amino acids. The CDR3 nucleotides are TGCGCCAGCAGCTTGCGAGCGGGGGGATACAATGAGCAGTTCTTC. Protein: CASSLRAGGYNEQFF.

CDR3 nucleotide sequence: TGTGCCAGCAGATTACAGGGATCTGGAAACACCATATATTTT. This translates into CASRLQGSGNTIYF. This chain connects TRBV6-5 to TRBJ1-3; perhaps TRBD1 as D (6 bases). The germline V and J ends were trimmed by 6 bases and 1 base, with 10 bases remaining between them. The CDR3 totals 14 residues. Germline V gives CDR1 MNHEY, CDR2 SVGAGI.

This chain uses TRBV28 with TRBJ2-5, with 7 positions matching TRBD1. CDR1 and CDR2 (germline): MDHEN, SYDVKM. The V gene end was trimmed by 2 bases and the J gene end by 7 bases; junction bases not matched to a gene: 22. The CDR3 sequence is 19 residues long. The CDR3 DNA sequence: TGTGCCAGCAGTTTAGGGAGAATTGGGACAGTTAACTTTCATGGGACCCAGTACTTC. Residues: CASSLGRIGTVNFHGTQYF. The entire variable domain, with the rest obtained from reference TRBV28 and TRBJ2-5, is as follows: DVKVTQSSRYLVKRTGEKVFLECVQDMDHENMFWYRQDPGLGLRLIYFSYDVKMKEKGDIPEGYSVSREKKERFSLILESASTNQTSMYLCASSLGRIGTVNFHGTQYFGPGTRLLVL.

For this clone: The sample carries other DNA sequences with the same CDR3. The genes are TRBV19 and TRBJ1-2; possibly TRBD1 for D (5 bases). Germline-derived CDR1 and CDR2 are LNHDA and SQIVND (reference sequence). Deletions cut 2 bases from V and 1 base from J, with 5 bases between. CDR3 length: 13 amino acids. The CDR3 sequence: CASSIQGNYGYTF. In nucleotides, the CDR3 is TGTGCCAGTAGTATACAGGGTAACTATGGCTACACCTTC.

This clone was seen only a few times. Here the CDR3 reads CASSHGGVMGNSPLHF. DNA of the CDR3: TGTGCCAGCAGCCATGGGGGGGTAATGGGTAATTCACCCCTCCACTTT. The J gene is TRBJ1-6, the V gene TRBV7-9, with D perhaps matching TRBD1 (5 bases). Trimming removed 5 bases from V and 6 bases from J, with 17 bases in between. Germline V gene data show CDR1 as SEHNR and CDR2 as FQNEAQ (reference sequence). The CDR3 loop spans 16 amino acids.

The gene calls are TRBV5-3 and TRBJ2-5, with 13 bases aligning to TRBD2. The J call is in doubt because the DNA end fits TRBJ2-7 better. TRBV5-3 qualifies as an ORF whose function is uncertain. This CDR3 has 16 residues. CDR3 protein: CARSFLGTSGTYEQYF. In DNA form, the CDR3 reads TGTGCCAGAAGCTTCCTCGGGACTAGCGGGACCTACGAGCAGTACTTC.

As to this clone: An end of the junction does not agree with germline; a read error may underlie this. The chain combines TRBV7-9 with TRBJ2-7; 7 bases align to TRBD1. CDR3 size: 12 residues. CDR1 and CDR2 from the germline V gene are SEHNR and FQNEAQ (reference sequence). The CDR3 loop reads CSSSTGDGEQYF. The CDR3 DNA sequence: TGTTCCAGCAGCACAGGGGACGGAGAGCAGTACTTC.

The J gene is TRBJ1-2, the V gene TRBV27, with TRBD1 as a possible D gene (5 bases). V was clipped by 5 bases and J by 0 bases, with 19 bases between them. Looked up from germline, CDR1 is MNHEY and CDR2 is SMNVEV (reference sequence). The CDR3 totals 17 residues. This CDR3 is CASSQRETAYSNYGYTF. The CDR3 DNA sequence: TGTGCCAGCAGTCAACGAGAGACAGCCTACTCTAACTATGGCTACACCTTC.

This clone occurred a few times. The chain carries TRBV29-1 and TRBJ2-2; 7 nucleotides align to TRBD1. V lost 6 bases and J lost 1; bases outside the gene matches: 5. This CDR3 has 14 amino acids. Germline V gene data show CDR1 as SQVTM and CDR2 as ANQGSEA. The CDR3 coding sequence is TGCAGCGTGAGGGGACAGATGAACACCGGGGAGCTGTTTTTT. Its translation: CSVRGQMNTGELFF.

The chain is built from TRBV6-6 and TRBJ2-7, with a weak D call TRBD1 (5 bases). Trimming stripped 6 bases from V and 1 base from J, with 16 bases between. Germline V gene data show CDR1 as MNHNY and CDR2 as SVGAGI (reference sequence). This CDR3 region has 15 residues. The CDR3 loop reads CASSSYQDRSYEQYF. In DNA, the CDR3 is TGTGCCAGCAGCTCCTACCAAGACAGATCCTACGAGCAGTACTTC.

This chain links TRBV7-8 with TRBJ2-7; 8 bases are shared with TRBD2. Germline V lookup: CDR1 SGHVS, CDR2 FQNEAQ. This CDR3 region has 17 residues. V trimming: 1 base; J trimming: 5 bases; junction bases outside the gene matches: 13. The CDR3 protein is CASSLGRLSGSLDEQYF. The CDR3, as DNA: TGTGCCAGCAGCTTAGGGAGGCTGAGCGGGAGCCTTGACGAGCAGTACTTC.

The chain joins TRBV4-3 to TRBJ2-1; D unresolved. Germline V lookup: CDR1 LGHNA, CDR2 YSLEER. The CDR3 is 15 amino acids. Deletions cut 0 bases from V and 6 bases from J, with 12 bases between. In DNA form, the CDR3 reads TGCGCCAGCAGCCAAGATCATAGCAACTTCAATGAGCAGTTCTTC. This translates into CASSQDHSNFNEQFF.

The V and J genes are TRBV5-6 and TRBJ2-1, with 12 bases matching TRBD2. Germline V lookup: CDR1 SGHDT, CDR2 YYEEEE. The CDR3 totals 15 residues. The trim removed 4 bases at V and 8 bases at J, leaving 7 bases unmatched. The CDR3 nucleotides read TGTGCCAGCAGCCCGACTAGCGGGAGCACTGATGAGCAGTTCTTC. It specifies CASSPTSGSTDEQFF.

This sequence joins TRBV11-2 and TRBJ2-7; 8 nucleotides match TRBD2. From germline, CDR1 is SGHAT and CDR2 FQNNGV. The CDR3 runs 14 residues. Germline trimming cut 4 bases from V and 4 bases from J; bases unmatched to any gene: 6. The CDR3 loop reads CASSSRGGRYEQYF. DNA for the CDR3: TGTGCCAGCAGCTCCCGGGGGGGGAGGTACGAGCAGTACTTC. Looking up the rest from reference TRBV11-2 and TRBJ2-7 gives the full variable domain: EAGVAQSPRYKIIEKRQSVAFWCNPISGHATLYWYQQILGQGPKLLIQFQNNGVVDDSQLPKDRFSAERLKGVDSTLKIQPAKLEDSAVYLCASSSRGGRYEQYFGPGTRLTVT.

This chain connects TRBV5-1 to TRBJ2-6; 9 positions agree with TRBD2. Germline CDR1 is SGHRS and CDR2 is YFSETQ. This CDR3 is 18 amino acids long. J gave up 0 bases and V 1 base, and 5 bases lay outside the gene matches. The CDR3 region is CASSLLAGLPSGANVLTF. CDR3 sequence (DNA): TGCGCCAGCAGCTTGCTAGCGGGACTCCCCTCTGGGGCCAACGTCCTGACTTTC. Together with reference TRBV5-1 and TRBJ2-6, the CDR3 gives the full variable domain: KAGVTQTPRYLIKTRGQQVTLSCSPISGHRSVSWYQQTPGQGLQFLFEYFSETQRNKGNFPGRFSGRQFSNSRSEMNVSTLELGDSALYLCASSLLAGLPSGANVLTFGAGSRLTVL.

The genes are TRBV2 and TRBJ1-1, with D tentatively TRBD1 (5 bases). The germline V gene has CDR1 SNHLY and CDR2 FYNNEI. Trimming pared 1 base from V and 8 bases from J, leaving 14 bases between. CDR3 length equals 14 residues. In DNA, the CDR3 is TGTGCCAGCAGTGAAGAGGTAGGTCAGGGAGAAGCTTTCTTT. This sequence encodes CASSEEVGQGEAFF.

The chain employs TRBV9 and TRBJ2-2; 10 positions match TRBD1. CDR3 size: 17 residues. V dropped 4 bases and J dropped 7; count of bases not matched to a gene: 13. Germline-derived CDR1 and CDR2 are SGDLS and YYNGEE. In DNA, the CDR3 is TGTGCCAGCAGCACTAGGCCAGAGACAGGGGGCCTCGGGGAGCTGTTTTTT. This gives the protein CASSTRPETGGLGELFF.

This clone was seen a handful of times. The rearrangement links TRBV7-2 to TRBJ1-1; maybe TRBD1 (5 bases). Per germline, CDR1 SGHTA and CDR2 FQGNSA. The CDR3 runs 12 residues. Trimming cost V 3 bases and J 7 bases, with 9 bases left between them. Written as DNA, the CDR3 is TGTGCCAGCAGCTTTTTACAGGATGAAGCTTTCTTT. It translates to CASSFLQDEAFF.

This rearrangement joins TRBV5-4 to TRBJ2-3, with D tentatively TRBD2 (5 bases). The germline V gene has CDR1 SGHNT and CDR2 YYREEE (reference sequence). The CDR3 spans 15 residues. Trimming removed 1 base from V and 6 bases from J, with 15 bases in between. The chain's CDR3 is CASSLSSGEADTQYF. CDR3 DNA sequence: TGTGCCAGCAGCTTGAGCTCCGGGGAAGCCGATACGCAGTATTTT.

The chain employs TRBV6-1 and TRBJ1-2, with TRBD1 identical over 7 bases. V lost 2 bases and J lost 1; bases outside the gene matches: 7. The length of the CDR3 is 16 residues. Germline CDR1 reads MNHNS; CDR2 reads SASEGT. The DNA for the CDR3 is TGTGCCAGCAGTGAAAACGAGGGGGCCCTTAACTATGGCTACACCTTC. It specifies CASSENEGALNYGYTF.

The table lists this clone with a count of one. This chain connects TRBV19 to TRBJ2-1; 16 positions agree with TRBD2. The trim removed 3 bases at V and 0 bases at J, leaving 5 bases unmatched. Germline V CDR1 and CDR2: LNHDA, SQIVND (reference sequence). There are 19 residues in the CDR3. This CDR3 reads CASSMGLAGGHSSYNEQFF. The CDR3 DNA is TGTGCCAGTAGTATGGGACTAGCGGGGGGGCATAGCTCCTACAATGAGCAGTTCTTC. Combining the CDR3 with reference TRBV19 and TRBJ2-1 gives the whole variable domain DGGITQSPKYLFRKEGQNVTLSCEQNLNHDAMYWYRQDPGQGLRLIYYSQIVNDFQKGDIAEGYSVSREKKESFPLTVTSAQKNPTAFYLCASSMGLAGGHSSYNEQFFGPGTRLTVL.

The chain has TRBV7-9 and TRBJ1-5, with a tentative D call TRBD1 (6 bases). Per germline, CDR1 SEHNR and CDR2 FQNEAQ (reference sequence). V gave up 5 bases and J gave up 0 bases, with 11 bases separating them. This CDR3 has 15 residues. CDR3 in amino acids: CASSPQGFSNQPQHF. In DNA form, the CDR3 reads TGTGCCAGCAGCCCACAGGGATTTAGCAATCAGCCCCAGCATTTT.

V usage is TRBV29-1 and J usage is TRBJ2-2, with D possibly TRBD1 on 5 matching bases. The V gene lost 7 bases and the J gene lost 3 bases, with 15 bases spanning the gap. The germline CDR1 and CDR2 sequences are SQVTM and ANQGSEA. CDR3 size: 14 residues. The CDR3, as DNA: TGCAGCGGGAGAGGTGGGGCAGACACCGGGGAGCTGTTTTTT. Its translation: CSGRGGADTGELFF.

The chain is built from TRBV5-4 and TRBJ2-7, with 11 bases aligning to TRBD2. With 4 bases clipped from V and 0 bases from J, the junction kept 6 bases outside the gene matches. This CDR3 spans 16 amino acids. Germline V gene lookup returns CDR1 SGHNT and CDR2 YYREEE (reference sequence). The CDR3 DNA reads TGTGCCAGCAGCGCTAAGACTAGCGGGGACTCCTACGAGCAGTACTTC. Its protein product is CASSAKTSGDSYEQYF.

V and J are TRBV6-5 and TRBJ1-5, with a weak D call TRBD1 (5 bases). CDR1 and CDR2 from the germline V gene are MNHEY and SVGAGI. This CDR3 comprises 14 residues. V lost 9 bases and J 4 bases, leaving 16 bases between the germline ends. The CDR3 DNA sequence: TGTGCCAGTCGACTCGGCCGGGGGAATCAGCCCCAGCATTTT. Amino acids: CASRLGRGNQPQHF.

The rearrangement uses TRBV9 and TRBJ2-6; possibly TRBD1 for D (6 bases). Germline V lookup: CDR1 SGDLS, CDR2 YYNGEE. V was pared by 3 bases and J by 5 bases, with 15 bases between. The length of the CDR3 is 16 residues. CDR3 region: CASSATQGTRANVLTF. CDR3 nucleotide sequence: TGTGCCAGCAGCGCCACACAGGGAACGAGGGCCAACGTCCTGACTTTC.

About this clone itself: Sequence at one end of the junction differs from germline and may be a read error. V gene TRBV14 combines with J gene TRBJ2-7; 8 bases agree with TRBD2. The CDR3 length is 15 residues. Per the germline V gene, CDR1 is SGHDN and CDR2 is FVKESK. The CDR3 DNA reads TGTGCCAGCAGCCCTCGGACTAGCTTCTCCCACGAGCAGTACTTC. Protein product: CASSPRTSFSHEQYF.

This chain connects TRBV7-2 to TRBJ2-3; weak D call: TRBD2 (6 bases). The germline CDR1 and CDR2 sequences are SGHTA and FQGNSA. The germline V and J ends were trimmed by 7 bases and 3 bases, with 11 bases remaining between them. The CDR3 contains 13 residues. In nucleotides, the CDR3 is TGTGCCAGCACCCTAAGCGGGACAGATACGCAGTATTTT. As protein: CASTLSGTDTQYF. The full variable domain, its missing parts supplied by reference TRBV7-2 and TRBJ2-3, is GAGVSQSPSNKVTEKGKDVELRCDPISGHTALYWYRQSLGQGLEFLIYFQGNSAPDKSGLPSDRFSAERTGGSVSTLTIQRTQQEDSAVYLCASTLSGTDTQYFGPGTRLTVL.

The rearrangement links TRBV19 to TRBJ1-1; TRBD1 might be the D (5 bases). This CDR3 region has 16 residues. CDR1 is LNHDA, CDR2 SQIVND, per germline (reference sequence). The ends were cut back, 3 bases at V and 1 base at J, with 15 bases in the middle. CDR3 residues: CASSIFVGGSNTEAFF. Here the CDR3 DNA reads TGTGCCAGTAGTATCTTTGTCGGGGGATCGAACACTGAAGCTTTCTTT.

J is TRBJ2-4 and V is TRBV9, with D perhaps matching TRBD2 (7 bases). Trimming shortened V by 0 bases and J by 1 base, and 14 bases separated the two germline ends. The germline CDR1 and CDR2 sequences are SGDLS and YYNGEE. This CDR3 is built from 17 residues. As DNA, the CDR3 is TGTGCCAGCAGCGTAGACCCGGGGGGCTTTGCCAAAAACATTCAGTACTTC. Its translation is CASSVDPGGFAKNIQYF.